Below, 5 T cell receptor beta chains from the same sample are listed, as sequenced in a study of glioma-infiltrating T cells. Amplification of TCR alpha and beta CDR3 regions from RNA used iRepertoire nested multiplex PCR. TCRdb analysed the multiplex PCR reads with MiXCR anew, one entry per CDR3 protein. The repertoire holds around 150,000 distinct CDR3 sequences, with approximately 39% as singletons. The sequenced material came from glioma tissue, nonneoplastic brain tissue, or PBMCs (not recorded which). The receptors originated from a human donor with low-grade glioma or glioblastoma, undergoing nonglioma brain surgery, or in good health (not recorded which).

Regarding this clonotype: A much larger clonotype is one base distant, so this may be a read error. This rearrangement joins TRBV7-2 to TRBJ1-1, with D unclear. The germline V gene has CDR1 SGHTA and CDR2 FQGNSA. This CDR3 comprises 14 residues. In DNA, the CDR3 is TGTGCCCGCAGCTTATACACATCGAACACTGAAGCTTTCTTT. It is translated as CARSLYTSNTEAFF.

This clonotype was observed a handful of times. The chain is built from TRBV6-1 and TRBJ2-1, with D uncertain. Between the trimmed V and J ends, which lost 5 bases and 8 bases, there was a span of 25 bases. CDR3 length: 17 residues. Germline-derived CDR1 and CDR2 are MNHNS and SASEGT. The CDR3 protein is CASSFYPRVSVVDEQFF. Written as DNA, the CDR3 is TGTGCCAGCAGTTTTTACCCCCGGGTATCAGTCGTCGATGAGCAGTTCTTC.

This clonotype was counted a few times. Here the CDR3 DNA reads TGCAGTGTGGATGCCCCCGGTGGGAATTCACCCCTCCACTTT. Amino acids: CSVDAPGGNSPLHF. The chain uses TRBV20-1 and TRBJ1-6; D call uncertain. Trimming cost V 7 bases and J 7 bases, with 17 bases left between them. The CDR3 runs to 14 residues. CDR1 is DFQATT, CDR2 SNEGSKA, per germline (reference sequence).

This rearrangement joins TRBV19 to TRBJ2-2; D remains ambiguous. CDR3 length: 14 amino acids. Germline lookup yields CDR1 LNHDA and CDR2 SQIVND (reference sequence). Between the trimmed V and J ends, which lost 3 bases and 5 bases, there was a span of 10 bases. CDR3 bases: TGTGCCAGTAGTATCAGTCTGCGGACCGGGGAGCTGTTTTTT. Translated, it gives CASSISLRTGELFF. The full variable domain, completed using reference TRBV19 and TRBJ2-2, is DGGITQSPKYLFRKEGQNVTLSCEQNLNHDAMYWYRQDPGQGLRLIYYSQIVNDFQKGDIAEGYSVSREKKESFPLTVTSAQKNPTAFYLCASSISLRTGELFFGEGSRLTVL.

This clonotype was observed a single time. V is TRBV6-4 and J is TRBJ2-3; TRBD2 matches 14 bases. Germline values: CDR1 MRHNA, CDR2 SNTAGT. V trimming: 7 bases; J trimming: 5 bases; junction bases outside the gene matches: 14. The CDR3 contains 18 residues. The CDR3 region is CASKPSPGLAGVKDTQYF. CDR3 bases: TGTGCCAGCAAACCCTCCCCGGGACTAGCGGGAGTGAAAGATACGCAGTATTTT.